Sequencing of this T cell receptor (beta chain) was carried out in a study of type 1 regulatory T cells. TCRdb redid the calling of the reads with MiXCR, one entry per CDR3 protein. This sample has about 100,000 distinct CDR3 sequences, with less than 40% found just once. This CDR3 comprises 13 residues. CDR1 is SGHTA, CDR2 FQGNSA, per germline. J gave up 9 bases and V 2 bases, and 4 bases lay outside the gene matches. A few counts support this clonotype. The sequence derives from a human donor in good health. The chain couples TRBV7-2 to TRBJ2-1; 7 positions match TRBD2. The specimen sequenced was CD4+ T cells, either the whole sample or a sorted fraction (not recorded which). The CDR3 reads CASSLIGGSEQFF. CDR3 nucleotides: TGTGCCAGCAGCTTAATTGGCGGGAGTGAGCAGTTCTTC.